The 12 T cell receptor beta chains below were found in one sample sequenced in a study of T cell responses to AZD1222 COVID-19 vaccine. The table came from immunoSEQ multiplex PCR; TCRdb's copy has only in-frame clones and leaves some out. In the table there are tens of thousands of clones, roughly 88% of which are singletons. Sequencing was performed on peripheral blood, taken 28 days after the second AZD1222 dose. These receptors were taken from an adult who received the AZD1222 COVID-19 vaccine.

V usage is TRBV7-8 and J usage is TRBJ2-3; the match to TRBD2 covers 9 bases. The CDR3 spans 17 residues. The V segment lost 5 bases and the J segment 2 bases; nucleotides outside the gene matches: 11. Germline V gives CDR1 SGHVS, CDR2 FQNEAQ. The CDR3 bases are TGTGCCAGCAGCCTAAGGTTGCGGACTAGCGCCACAGATACGCAGTATTTT. Its protein product is CASSLRLRTSATDTQYF. Together with reference TRBV7-8 and TRBJ2-3, the CDR3 gives the full variable domain: GAGVSQSPRYKVAKRGQDVALRCDPISGHVSLFWYQQALGQGPEFLTYFQNEAQLDKSGLPSDRFFAERPEGSVSTLKIQRTQQEDSAVYLCASSLRLRTSATDTQYFGPGTRLTVL.

The count of this clone is one. The V call is TRBV6-1, the J call TRBJ1-2; D gene unclear. The V end was cut by 3 bases, the J end by 5 bases, with 19 bases between. Germline-derived CDR1 and CDR2 are MNHNS and SASEGT. This CDR3 has 16 amino acids. CDR3 DNA: TGTGCCAGCAGTGACGAGATTGGAGTCGTCATTTATGGCTACACCTTC. Translated: CASSDEIGVVIYGYTF.

The chain links TRBV20-1 to TRBJ1-2; D gene unclear. This CDR3 has 13 amino acids. V lost 3 bases, J lost 0 bases, and 8 bases lay in between. Per germline, CDR1 DFQATT and CDR2 SNEGSKA (reference sequence). CDR3 nucleotide sequence: TGCAGTGCTAGTCTGGATTCTAACTATGGCTACACCTTC. Residues: CSASLDSNYGYTF.

This chain joins TRBV18 and TRBJ2-1, with D maybe TRBD2 (7 bases). CDR3 size: 15 residues. CDR1 is KGHSH, CDR2 LQKENI, per germline. V lost 3 bases and J lost 8, with 17 bases in between. The CDR3 DNA follows: TGTGCCAGCTCACCTCGAGGGGGGGCTGGGTATGAGCAGTTCTTC. The encoded protein is CASSPRGGAGYEQFF.

The chain is built from TRBV10-1 and TRBJ2-1; 7 nucleotides match TRBD2. CDR3 length equals 12 residues. From germline, CDR1 is WNHNN and CDR2 SYGVQD (reference sequence). Unmatched junction bases numbered 1, after V lost 3 bases and J lost 8 bases. The CDR3 DNA follows: TGCGCCAGCAGTGAAGCGGGATATGAGCAGTTCTTC. This codes for CASSEAGYEQFF.

V usage is TRBV7-9 and J usage is TRBJ1-5, with 8 bases lining up with TRBD1. The CDR3 loop spans 17 amino acids. Germline CDR1 and CDR2: SEHNR and FQNEAQ (reference sequence). V dropped 1 base and J dropped 4; count of bases not matched to a gene: 9. The CDR3 coding sequence is TGTGCCAGCAGCTTAGGACCAGGGGGCGGTGTGAATCAGCCCCAGCATTTT. Its translation: CASSLGPGGGVNQPQHF. The variable domain in full, completed from reference TRBV7-9 and TRBJ1-5, reads DTGVSQNPRHKITKRGQNVTFRCDPISEHNRLYWYRQTLGQGPEFLTYFQNEAQLEKSRLLSDRFSAERPKGSFSTLEIQRTEQGDSAMYLCASSLGPGGGVNQPQHFGDGTRLSIL.

The rearrangement uses TRBV7-8 and TRBJ2-6; the match to TRBD1 covers 7 bases. This CDR3 has 19 residues. Trimming at V came to 5 bases and at J to 4 bases, leaving 17 bases not matched to a gene. Germline CDR1 and CDR2: SGHVS and FQNEAQ. The chain's CDR3 is CASSRLPGTASGGANVLTF. The CDR3 DNA sequence: TGTGCCAGCAGCCGTCTTCCCGGGACAGCTTCTGGGGGGGCCAACGTCCTGACTTTC.

In this sample, this clone is medium-sized. The chain has TRBV6-5 and TRBJ1-2; D is ambiguous. The CDR3 spans 15 residues. Germline V gene data show CDR1 as MNHEY and CDR2 as SVGAGI. Between the trimmed V and J ends, which lost 4 bases and 0 bases, there was a span of 12 bases. The CDR3 sequence is CASSWRGGANYGYTF. CDR3 bases: TGTGCCAGCAGTTGGCGTGGCGGAGCTAACTATGGCTACACCTTC.

The rearrangement links TRBV11-3 to TRBJ1-1; 8 bases line up with TRBD1. Germline V gene lookup returns CDR1 SGHNT and CDR2 YENEEA. V was clipped by 3 bases and J by 6 bases; unmatched bases: 3. This CDR3 has 13 amino acids. CDR3 amino acids: CASSLQGAPEAFF. In nucleotides, the CDR3 is TGTGCCAGCAGCTTGCAGGGGGCCCCTGAAGCTTTCTTT.

The gene calls are TRBV11-2 and TRBJ1-1; D remains ambiguous. Trimming removed 0 bases from V and 3 bases from J, with 5 bases in between. CDR1 and CDR2 (germline): SGHAT, FQNNGV. The CDR3 runs 13 residues. The CDR3 reads CASSLERYTEAFF. The CDR3, as DNA: TGTGCCAGCAGCTTAGAACGGTACACTGAAGCTTTCTTT.

The chain employs TRBV6-4 and TRBJ1-5; perhaps TRBD1 as D (5 bases). Per germline, CDR1 MRHNA and CDR2 SNTAGT. This CDR3 has 13 amino acids. V was clipped by 4 bases and J by 7 bases, with 11 bases between them. The CDR3 loop reads CASSVQGGQPQHF. In DNA form, the CDR3 reads TGTGCCAGCAGTGTCCAGGGTGGGCAGCCCCAGCATTTT.

The CDR3 DNA reads as TGCGCCAGCAGCTCGGACAGGGACTATGGCTACACCTTC. Translated: CASSSDRDYGYTF. This chain uses TRBV5-1 with TRBJ1-2; 8 positions match TRBD1. This CDR3 has 13 amino acids. Germline CDR1 is SGHRS and CDR2 is YFSETQ. V lost 3 bases to trimming and J lost 3 bases; unmatched junction nucleotides: 1.